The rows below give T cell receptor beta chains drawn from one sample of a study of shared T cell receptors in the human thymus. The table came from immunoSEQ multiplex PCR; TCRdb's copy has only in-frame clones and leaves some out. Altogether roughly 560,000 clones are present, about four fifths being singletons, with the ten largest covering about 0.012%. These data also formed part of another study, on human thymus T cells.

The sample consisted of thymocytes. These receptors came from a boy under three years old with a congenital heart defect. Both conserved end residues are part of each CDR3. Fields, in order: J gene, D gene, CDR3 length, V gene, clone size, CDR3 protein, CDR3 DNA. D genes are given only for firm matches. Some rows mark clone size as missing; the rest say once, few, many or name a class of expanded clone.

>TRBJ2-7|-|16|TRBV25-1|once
CASQSGGAEVTYEQYF
TGTGCCAGCCAATCTGGTGGAGCGGAGGTCACCTACGAGCAGTACTTC
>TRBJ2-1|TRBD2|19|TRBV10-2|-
CASSPEGLAARLGYNEQFF
TGCGCCAGCAGTCCAGAGGGACTAGCGGCACGATTGGGGTACAATGAGCAGTTCTTC
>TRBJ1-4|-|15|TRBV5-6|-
CASRSDSHIGEKLFF
TGTGCCAGCAGGTCGGACTCCCATATCGGTGAAAAACTGTTTTTT
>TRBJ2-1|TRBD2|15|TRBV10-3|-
CAIRNGLAGCNEQFF
TGTGCCATCAGAAACGGATTAGCGGGATGCAATGAGCAGTTCTTC
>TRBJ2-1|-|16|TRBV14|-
CASSQESGLNYNEQFF
TGTGCCAGCAGCCAAGAGTCGGGACTTAACTACAATGAGCAGTTCTTC
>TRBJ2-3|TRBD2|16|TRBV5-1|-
CASSSPGLAGGDTQYF
TGCGCCAGCAGCTCGCCGGGACTAGCGGGGGGGGATACGCAGTATTTT
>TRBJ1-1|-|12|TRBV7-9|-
CASSPQWTEAFF
TGTGCCAGCAGTCCGCAGTGGACTGAAGCTTTCTTT
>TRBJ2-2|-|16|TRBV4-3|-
CASSQERGPARGELFF
TGCGCCAGCAGCCAAGAGCGGGGTCCTGCCCGCGGGGAGCTGTTTTTT
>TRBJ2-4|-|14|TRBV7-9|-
CASSMGEESNIQYF
TGTGCCAGCAGCATGGGGGAGGAGTCAAACATTCAGTACTTC
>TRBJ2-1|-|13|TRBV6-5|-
CASRSDHVGEQFF
TGTGCCAGCAGAAGCGACCATGTGGGTGAGCAGTTCTTC
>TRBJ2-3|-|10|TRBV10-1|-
CARSTDTQYF
TGCGCCAGGTCTACAGATACGCAGTATTTT
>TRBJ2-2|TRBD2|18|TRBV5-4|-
CASSQRTSGRDITGELFF
TGTGCCAGCAGCCAAAGGACTAGCGGGAGGGATATCACCGGGGAGCTGTTTTTT
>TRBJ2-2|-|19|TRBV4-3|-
CASSQDSVLWGQNTGELFF
TGCGCCAGCAGCCAAGATAGCGTCCTATGGGGACAGAACACCGGGGAGCTGTTTTTT
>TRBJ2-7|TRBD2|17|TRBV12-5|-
CASGLVLPASGSYEQYF
TGTGCTAGTGGTTTGGTACTTCCCGCTAGCGGCTCCTACGAGCAGTACTTC
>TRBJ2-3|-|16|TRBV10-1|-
CASSENRAEGPDTQYF
TGCGCCAGCAGTGAGAATCGAGCGGAGGGGCCAGATACGCAGTATTTT
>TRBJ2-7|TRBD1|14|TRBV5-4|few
CASSLGQGAYEQYF
TGTGCCAGCAGCTTGGGACAGGGGGCCTACGAGCAGTACTTC
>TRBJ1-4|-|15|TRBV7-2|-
CASSLFRSLNEKLFF
TGTGCCAGCAGCTTATTCAGAAGTTTGAATGAAAAACTGTTTTTT
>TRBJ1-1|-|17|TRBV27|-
CASSLFIGGRLNTEAFF
TGTGCCAGCAGTTTATTTATAGGGGGACGGTTGAACACTGAAGCTTTCTTT
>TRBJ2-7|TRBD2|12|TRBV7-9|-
CASSLGGDEQYF
TGTGCCAGCAGCTTGGGGGGGGACGAGCAGTACTTC
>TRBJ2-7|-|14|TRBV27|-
CATHTGHPRQEQYF
TGTGCCACGCATACGGGACATCCACGTCAAGAGCAGTACTTC
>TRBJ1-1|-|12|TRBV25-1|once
CASSEQGAGAFF
TGTGCCAGCAGTGAACAAGGGGCAGGAGCTTTCTTT
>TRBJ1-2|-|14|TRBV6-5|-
CASRRGGLLYGYTF
TGTGCCAGCAGGAGGGGAGGGCTACTCTATGGCTACACCTTC
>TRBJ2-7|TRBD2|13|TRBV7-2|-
CASSLAGGDEQYF
TGTGCCAGCAGCTTAGCGGGAGGGGACGAGCAGTACTTC
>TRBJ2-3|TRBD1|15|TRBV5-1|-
CASSGGQGLGDTQYF
TGCGCCAGCAGCGGGGGACAGGGCCTCGGAGATACGCAGTATTTT
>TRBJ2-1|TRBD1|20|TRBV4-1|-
CASSQEDRGRDGSSYNEQFF
TGCGCCAGCAGCCAAGAAGACAGGGGGCGCGACGGGAGCTCCTACAATGAGCAGTTCTTC
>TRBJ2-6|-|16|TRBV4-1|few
CASSQDSVSGANVLTF
TGCGCCAGCAGCCAAGATTCGGTTTCTGGGGCCAACGTCCTGACTTTC
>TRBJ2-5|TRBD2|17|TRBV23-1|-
CARPPPSWASGRETQYF
TGCGCCAGACCCCCACCTTCCTGGGCTAGCGGGAGAGAGACCCAGTACTTC
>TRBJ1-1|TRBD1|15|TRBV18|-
CASSAPSDRATEAFF
TGTGCCAGCTCAGCACCATCCGACAGGGCGACTGAAGCTTTCTTT
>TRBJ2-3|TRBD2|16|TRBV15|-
CATSVLAGGRADTQYF
TGTGCCACCAGCGTTCTAGCGGGAGGGCGGGCAGATACGCAGTATTTT
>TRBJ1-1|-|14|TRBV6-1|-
CASSERGLNTEAFF
TGTGCCAGCAGTGAAAGAGGATTGAACACTGAAGCTTTCTTT
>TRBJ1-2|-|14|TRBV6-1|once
CASSVREGGYGYTF
TGTGCCAGCAGTGTCCGGGAGGGCGGCTATGGCTACACCTTC
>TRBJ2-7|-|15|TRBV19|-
CASTMGGAGFYEQYF
TGTGCCAGTACTATGGGTGGGGCAGGGTTCTACGAGCAGTACTTC
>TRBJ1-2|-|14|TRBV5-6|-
CASGHRDLNYGYTF
TGTGCCAGCGGACACAGGGATTTGAACTATGGCTACACCTTC
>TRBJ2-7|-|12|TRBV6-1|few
CASSAGLHEQYF
TGTGCCAGCAGTGCAGGACTACACGAGCAGTACTTC
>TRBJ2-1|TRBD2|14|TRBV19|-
CASSITSVGNEQFF
TGTGCCAGTAGTATCACTAGCGTAGGCAATGAGCAGTTCTTC
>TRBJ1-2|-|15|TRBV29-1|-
CSVAFSRGRLYGYTF
TGCAGCGTTGCGTTTTCGCGGGGACGACTCTATGGCTACACCTTC
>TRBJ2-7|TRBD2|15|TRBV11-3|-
CASSFGLAGGNEQYF
TGTGCCAGCAGCTTTGGACTAGCGGGAGGTAACGAGCAGTACTTC
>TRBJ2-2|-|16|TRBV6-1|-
CASSGAGTPDTGELFF
TGTGCCAGCAGTGGAGCAGGGACTCCGGACACCGGGGAGCTGTTTTTT
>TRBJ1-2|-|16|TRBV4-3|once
CASSQDRRGSDYGYTF
TGCGCCAGCAGCCAAGATCGTAGGGGTTCGGACTATGGCTACACCTTC
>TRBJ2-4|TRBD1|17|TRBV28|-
CASSPGQGGDNRDIQYF
TGTGCCAGCAGTCCGGGACAGGGGGGGGATAATAGGGACATTCAGTACTTC
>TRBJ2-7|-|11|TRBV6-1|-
CASSEPTQQYF
TGTGCCAGCAGTGAACCAACTCAGCAGTACTTC
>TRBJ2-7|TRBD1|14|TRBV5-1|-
CASRPRDRAYEQYF
TGCGCCAGCAGACCCCGGGACAGGGCCTACGAGCAGTACTTC
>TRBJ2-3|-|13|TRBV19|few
CASRASGTDTQYF
TGTGCCAGTAGGGCTAGCGGCACAGATACGCAGTATTTT
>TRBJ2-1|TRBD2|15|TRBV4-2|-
CASTPGTSDYNEQFF
TGTGCCAGCACCCCCGGGACTAGCGATTACAATGAGCAGTTCTTC
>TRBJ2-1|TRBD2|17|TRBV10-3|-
CAISQTSGRGTAWEQFF
TGTGCCATCAGTCAGACTAGCGGGAGAGGTACGGCGTGGGAGCAGTTCTTC
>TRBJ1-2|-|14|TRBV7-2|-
CASSSLTGSYGYTF
TGTGCCAGCAGCTCCCTGACAGGTAGCTATGGCTACACCTTC
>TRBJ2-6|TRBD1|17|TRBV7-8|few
CASSSPGQASGANVLTF
TGTGCCAGCAGCTCCCCGGGACAGGCCTCCGGGGCCAACGTCCTGACTTTC
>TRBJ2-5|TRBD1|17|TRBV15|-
CATSRGRTGGGGETQYF
TGTGCCACCAGCAGAGGTCGGACAGGGGGCGGCGGAGAGACCCAGTACTTC